This TCR beta chain was identified in a study of Ad26.COV2.S vaccination and SARS-CoV-2 variants. Treatment meaning: roughly 18 received Ad26.COV2.S at low or high dose, single or two shots; roughly 5 received placebo; per-sample allocation not given. Sampling occurred on day 63 after the first vaccine or placebo injection. Data came from immunoSEQ multiplex PCR; TCRdb stores just in-frame clones and leaves some out. Of about 400,000 clones in the sample, about 88% were seen once. This CDR3 comprises 15 residues. Germline values: CDR1 SGHTA, CDR2 FQGNSA. Trimming removed 5 bases from V and 9 bases from J; junction bases left unmatched: 7.

Sequenced here: peripheral blood, sampled in a trial of Ad26.COV2.S vaccine versus placebo. This rearrangement joins TRBV7-2 to TRBJ2-1, with 13 bases that match TRBD2. This TCR was sampled from a person aged 18-65 years who received the Ad26.COV2.S COVID-19 vaccine or a placebo. CDR3 region: CASSRPGLAGSEQFF. The CDR3 nucleotides read TGTGCCAGCAGCCGGCCGGGACTAGCGGGAAGTGAGCAGTTCTTC.